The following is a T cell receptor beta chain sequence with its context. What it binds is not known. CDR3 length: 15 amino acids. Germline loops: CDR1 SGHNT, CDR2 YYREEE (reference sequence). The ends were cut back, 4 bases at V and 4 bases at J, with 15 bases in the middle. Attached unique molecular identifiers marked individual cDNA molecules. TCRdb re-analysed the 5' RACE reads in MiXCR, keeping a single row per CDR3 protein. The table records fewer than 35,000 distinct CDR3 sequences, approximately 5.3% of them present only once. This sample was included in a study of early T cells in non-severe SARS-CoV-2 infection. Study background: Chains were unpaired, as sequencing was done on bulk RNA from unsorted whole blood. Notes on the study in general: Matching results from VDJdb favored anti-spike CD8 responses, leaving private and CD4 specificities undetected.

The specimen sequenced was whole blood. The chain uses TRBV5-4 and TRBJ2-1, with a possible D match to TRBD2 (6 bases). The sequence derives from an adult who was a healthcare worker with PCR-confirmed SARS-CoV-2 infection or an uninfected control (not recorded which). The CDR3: CASSKGLTIYNEQFF. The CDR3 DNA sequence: TGTGCCAGCAGCAAGGGACTGACGATATACAATGAGCAGTTCTTC.